Below, 20 T cell receptor beta chains from the same sample are listed, as sequenced in a study of CD8+CD57+ T cells in acquired aplastic anemia. Patients selected for sequencing had displayed CD8+CD57+ cell expansion by flow cytometry. Genomic DNA acted as the template from which TCR beta VDJ combination and CDR3 sequence profiling were carried out. TCRdb reanalysed the reads using MiXCR and keeps one entry per CDR3 protein. The sample includes 150,000 or so distinct CDR3 sequences, less than 50% of them seen just once. The sample taken for sequencing was sorted CD4+, CD8+, or CD8+CD57+ T cells (not recorded which) from PBMCs. These receptors all come from a human donor with aplastic anemia.

This clonotype was recorded many times. The V call is TRBV19, the J call TRBJ1-5; 7 bases align to TRBD1. The trim removed 5 bases at V and 4 bases at J, leaving 5 bases unmatched. This CDR3 region has 14 residues. CDR1 LNHDA and CDR2 SQIVND come from the germline V gene (reference sequence). CDR3 sequence (DNA): TGTGCCAGTAGTTCCGGGACAGATAATCAGCCCCAGCATTTT. Translated, it gives CASSSGTDNQPQHF. Together with reference TRBV19 and TRBJ1-5, the CDR3 gives the full variable domain: DGGITQSPKYLFRKEGQNVTLSCEQNLNHDAMYWYRQDPGQGLRLIYYSQIVNDFQKGDIAEGYSVSREKKESFPLTVTSAQKNPTAFYLCASSSGTDNQPQHFGDGTRLSIL.

V and J are TRBV9 and TRBJ1-5; D perhaps matches TRBD2 (5 bases). Near its end, the DNA agrees better with TRBJ2-3, so the J call may be wrong. Germline V gene data show CDR1 as SGDLS and CDR2 as YYNGEE. The CDR3 contains 13 residues. The CDR3 protein is CASSVESGQPQYF. The CDR3 DNA is TGTGCCAGCAGCGTAGAGAGCGGCCAGCCCCAGTATTTT.

CDR3 loop: CASSPGTAGELFF. CDR3 DNA: TGTGCCAGCAGCCCAGGGACAGCCGGGGAGCTGTTTTTT. The V call is TRBV7-8, the J call TRBJ2-2; 7 positions agree with TRBD1. Germline V gene data show CDR1 as SGHVS and CDR2 as FQNEAQ. J gave up 6 bases and V 5 bases, and 3 bases lay outside the gene matches. The CDR3 runs to 13 residues.

The chain uses TRBV7-9 and TRBJ2-7; 9 bases fit TRBD1. Unmatched junction bases numbered 8, after V lost 5 bases and J lost 9 bases. Germline values: CDR1 SEHNR, CDR2 FQNEAQ (reference sequence). This CDR3 has 13 amino acids. As DNA, the CDR3 is TGTGCCAGCAGCGGGACAGGGCGCCTAGGGCAGTACTTC. Encoded protein: CASSGTGRLGQYF.

CDR3 coding DNA: TGTGCCAGCAGGACTGAGGGACTCCAAACTTACAATGAGCAGTTCTTC. This codes for CASRTEGLQTYNEQFF. The chain links TRBV6-9 to TRBJ2-7; D may be TRBD2 (6 bases). The J call is in doubt because the DNA end fits TRBJ2-1 better. This CDR3 is 16 amino acids long. The V gene's germline CDR1 is MNHGY and CDR2 SVAAGI.

This clonotype was observed a handful of times. The chain combines TRBV10-3 with TRBJ1-3; D ambiguous. Germline V gives CDR1 ENHRY, CDR2 SYGVKD. The V and J ends lost 5 bases and 4 bases respectively, with 6 bases between them. The CDR3 is 12 amino acids. The CDR3 region is CAISSDGNTIYF. In DNA, the CDR3 is TGTGCCATCAGTTCGGACGGAAACACCATATATTTT.

As to this clonotype: The final CDR3 position lacks the conserved phenylalanine or tryptophan, pointing to a likely read error. DNA of the CDR3: TGTGCCAGCGGGAAGGGACAGCGGAACACCAGGGAGCTGTTTTCT. Translating it yields CASGKGQRNTRELFS. J is TRBJ2-2 and V is TRBV2; 7 positions agree with TRBD1. From germline, CDR1 is SNHLY and CDR2 FYNNEI. The CDR3 contains 15 residues.

The rearrangement links TRBV7-6 to TRBJ2-5; D ambiguous. Looked up from germline, CDR1 is SGHVS and CDR2 is FNYEAQ. The length of the CDR3 is 12 residues. V was clipped by 5 bases and J by 7 bases, with 11 bases between them. The CDR3 region is CASSQIEVTQYF. The DNA of the CDR3 is TGTGCCAGCAGCCAAATCGAGGTGACCCAGTACTTC.

This clonotype was seen repeatedly, ten times or more. The chain combines TRBV7-3 with TRBJ2-7; D ambiguous. Germline V CDR1 and CDR2: SGHTA, FQGTGA. The CDR3 covers 13 residues. The V gene lost 5 bases and the J gene lost 4 bases, with 12 bases spanning the gap. The chain's CDR3 is CASSLQRGYEQYF. The CDR3 DNA reads as TGTGCCAGCAGCCTCCAGCGAGGATACGAGCAGTACTTC.

The rearrangement joins TRBV7-2 to TRBJ2-3, with D possibly TRBD2 on 5 matching bases. The length of the CDR3 is 9 residues. Per germline, CDR1 SGHTA and CDR2 FQGNSA. The V gene lost 11 bases and the J gene lost 9 bases, with 9 bases spanning the gap. Here the CDR3 DNA reads TGTGCCGGACGGGAAACGCAGTATTTT. Its translation: CAGRETQYF. Full variable domain (missing parts from reference TRBV7-2 and TRBJ2-3): GAGVSQSPSNKVTEKGKDVELRCDPISGHTALYWYRQSLGQGLEFLIYFQGNSAPDKSGLPSDRFSAERTGGSVSTLTIQRTQQEDSAVYLCAGRETQYFGPGTRLTVL.

This clonotype was found many times. V is TRBV19 and J is TRBJ1-3, with a weak D call TRBD1 (6 bases). V shed 4 bases and J shed 3 bases, with 10 bases lying between them. The CDR3 runs 14 residues. CDR1 is LNHDA and CDR2 is SQIVND in the germline V gene (reference sequence). The CDR3 nucleotides are TGTGCCAGTAGTACTCAGGGGAGTGGAAACACCATATATTTT. This codes for CASSTQGSGNTIYF.

This clonotype was counted only a few times. The CDR3 here is CASSSGGNTIYF. The CDR3 bases are TGTGCCAGCAGCTCCGGGGGAAACACCATATATTTT. The chain couples TRBV6-1 to TRBJ1-3; no definite D call. V was trimmed by 6 bases and J by 4 bases, leaving 7 bases between them. The CDR3 totals 12 residues. CDR1 is MNHNS, CDR2 SASEGT, per germline.

J is TRBJ1-4 and V is TRBV19, with TRBD1 matching over 8 bases. Trimming at V came to 6 bases and at J to 7 bases, leaving 10 bases not matched to a gene. This CDR3 contains 15 residues. Germline lookup yields CDR1 LNHDA and CDR2 SQIVND (reference sequence). CDR3 loop: CASSETGVGGEKLFF. CDR3 DNA: TGTGCCAGTAGCGAGACAGGGGTAGGAGGTGAAAAACTGTTTTTT.

CDR3 in amino acids: CASSSERQGHDSPLHF. The CDR3 nucleotides are TGCGCCAGCAGCTCCGAGCGACAGGGTCACGATTCACCCCTCCACTTT. This sequence joins TRBV5-1 and TRBJ1-6; TRBD1 agrees at 7 bases. Germline V gene data show CDR1 as SGHRS and CDR2 as YFSETQ. The length of the CDR3 is 16 residues. Trimming removed 3 bases from V and 8 bases from J; junction bases left unmatched: 11.

The chain couples TRBV19 to TRBJ2-7; TRBD2 might be the D (6 bases). This CDR3 has 14 residues. V lost 7 bases and J lost 7, with 20 bases in between. Looked up from germline, CDR1 is LNHDA and CDR2 is SQIVND (reference sequence). The CDR3: CASTPRGGVREQYF. The CDR3 DNA sequence: TGTGCCAGTACCCCAAGAGGCGGGGTTAGGGAGCAGTACTTC.

The sample holds many counts of this clonotype. This chain joins TRBV7-3 and TRBJ2-1; a weak D match, TRBD2 (5 bases). Trimming removed 5 bases from V and 6 bases from J, with 17 bases in between. The CDR3 extends over 15 amino acids. Germline V CDR1 and CDR2: SGHTA, FQGTGA. DNA of the CDR3: TGTGCCAGCAGCCCCACCCTGGGAGATTTCAATGAGCAGTTCTTC. Amino acid sequence: CASSPTLGDFNEQFF.

The V call is TRBV9, the J call TRBJ2-2; 9 nucleotides agree with TRBD2. From germline, CDR1 is SGDLS and CDR2 YYNGEE. The CDR3 runs 15 residues. J was trimmed by 3 bases and V by 8 bases; bases with no gene match: 8. CDR3 amino acids: CASAYSGGHTGELFF. The DNA of the CDR3 is TGTGCCAGTGCATATAGCGGGGGTCACACCGGGGAGCTGTTTTTT.

Turning to this clonotype: A much larger clone differs by one base, so this may be a read error. J is TRBJ1-2 and V is TRBV6-2 or TRBV6-3, with a possible D match to TRBD1 (5 bases). The length of the CDR3 is 14 residues. The germline gives CDR1 MNHEY, CDR2 SVGEGT. CDR3 nucleotide sequence: TGTGCCAGTCTAATGATGGGACGAGCCGATGGCTACGCCTTC. This codes for CASLMMGRADGYAF.

Remarks on this clonotype: Because the CDR3 is missing its conserved closing phenylalanine or tryptophan, this is likely a read error. This chain links TRBV11-2 with TRBJ1-1; TRBD1 is a possible D gene (5 bases). The CDR3 consists of 14 residues. Trimming took off 5 bases at V and 5 bases at J, with 15 bases between the two ends. Germline CDR1 reads SGHAT; CDR2 reads FQNNGV. The CDR3 bases are TGTGCCAGCAGCCCGCAGGCCGGGGGTACTGAAGCTTTCTCT. It specifies CASSPQAGGTEAFS.

This chain joins TRBV7-3 and TRBJ2-3, with 9 bases identical to TRBD1. V was clipped by 4 bases and J by 6 bases; unmatched bases: 8. Germline CDR1 is SGHTA and CDR2 is FQGTGA. The CDR3 covers 15 residues. Written as DNA, the CDR3 is TGTGCCAGCAGCTGGTACAGGGGGCAGAGCGATACGCAGTATTTT. It specifies CASSWYRGQSDTQYF.